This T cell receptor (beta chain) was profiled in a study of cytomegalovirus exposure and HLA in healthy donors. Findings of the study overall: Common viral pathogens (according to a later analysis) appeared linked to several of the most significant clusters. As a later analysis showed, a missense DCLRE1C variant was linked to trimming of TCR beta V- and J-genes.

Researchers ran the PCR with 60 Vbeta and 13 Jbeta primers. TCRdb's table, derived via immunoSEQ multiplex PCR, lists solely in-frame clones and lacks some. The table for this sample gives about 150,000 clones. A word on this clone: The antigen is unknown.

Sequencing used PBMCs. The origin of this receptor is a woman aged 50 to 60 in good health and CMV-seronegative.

CDR3 DNA sequence: TGCGCCAGCAGCTCTGACTCAGCGGGAGGGTTCGTCGGGGAGCTGTTTTTT. Amino acids: CASSSDSAGGFVGELFF. This rearrangement joins TRBV5-1 to TRBJ2-2; 10 bases match TRBD2. Unmatched junction bases numbered 12, after V lost 3 bases and J lost 7 bases. The CDR3 runs to 17 residues. Germline V gives CDR1 SGHRS, CDR2 YFSETQ.